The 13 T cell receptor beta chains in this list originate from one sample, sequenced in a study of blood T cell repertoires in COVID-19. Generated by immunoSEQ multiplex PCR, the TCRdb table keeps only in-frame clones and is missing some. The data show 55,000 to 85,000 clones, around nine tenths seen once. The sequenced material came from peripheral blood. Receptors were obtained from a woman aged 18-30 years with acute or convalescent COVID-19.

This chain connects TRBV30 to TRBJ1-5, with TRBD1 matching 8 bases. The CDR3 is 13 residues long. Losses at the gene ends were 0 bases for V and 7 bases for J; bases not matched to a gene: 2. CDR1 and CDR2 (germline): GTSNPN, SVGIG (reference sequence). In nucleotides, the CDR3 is TGTGCCTGGAGTGTACAGGGGGGCCAGCCCCAGCATTTT. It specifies CAWSVQGGQPQHF.

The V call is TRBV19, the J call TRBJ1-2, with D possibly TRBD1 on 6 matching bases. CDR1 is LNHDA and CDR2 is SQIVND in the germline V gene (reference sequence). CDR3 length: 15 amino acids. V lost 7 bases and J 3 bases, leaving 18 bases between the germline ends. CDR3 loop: CASNALPNRDYGYTF. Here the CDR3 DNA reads TGTGCCAGTAACGCCCTGCCGAACAGGGACTATGGCTACACCTTC. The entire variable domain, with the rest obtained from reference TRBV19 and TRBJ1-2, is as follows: DGGITQSPKYLFRKEGQNVTLSCEQNLNHDAMYWYRQDPGQGLRLIYYSQIVNDFQKGDIAEGYSVSREKKESFPLTVTSAQKNPTAFYLCASNALPNRDYGYTFGSGTRLTVV.

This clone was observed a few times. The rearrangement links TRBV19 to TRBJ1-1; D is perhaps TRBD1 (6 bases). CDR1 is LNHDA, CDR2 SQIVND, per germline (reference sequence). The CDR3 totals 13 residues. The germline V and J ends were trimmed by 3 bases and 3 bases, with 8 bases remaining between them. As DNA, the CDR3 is TGTGCCAGTAGTATGTACAGGGACACTGAAGCTTTCTTT. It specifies CASSMYRDTEAFF.

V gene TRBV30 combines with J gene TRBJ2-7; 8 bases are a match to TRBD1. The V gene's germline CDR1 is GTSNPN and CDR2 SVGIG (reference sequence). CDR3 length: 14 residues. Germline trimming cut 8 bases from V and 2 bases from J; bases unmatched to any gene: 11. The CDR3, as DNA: TGTGCCGGAAACCGACAGGGGTCCCCCTACGAGCAGTACTTC. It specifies CAGNRQGSPYEQYF.

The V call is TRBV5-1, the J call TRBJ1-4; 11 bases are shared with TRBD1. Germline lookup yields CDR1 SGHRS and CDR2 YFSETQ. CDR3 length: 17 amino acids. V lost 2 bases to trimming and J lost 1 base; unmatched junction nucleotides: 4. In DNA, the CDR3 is TGCGCCAGCAGCTTTTGGACAGGGGGCTTAACTAATGAAAAACTGTTTTTT. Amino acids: CASSFWTGGLTNEKLFF.

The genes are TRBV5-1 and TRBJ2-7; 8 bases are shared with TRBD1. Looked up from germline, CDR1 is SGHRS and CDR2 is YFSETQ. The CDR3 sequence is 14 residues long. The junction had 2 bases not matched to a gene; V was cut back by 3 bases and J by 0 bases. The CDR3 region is CASSWTGSSYEQYF. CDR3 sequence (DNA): TGCGCCAGCAGCTGGACAGGGAGCTCCTACGAGCAGTACTTC.

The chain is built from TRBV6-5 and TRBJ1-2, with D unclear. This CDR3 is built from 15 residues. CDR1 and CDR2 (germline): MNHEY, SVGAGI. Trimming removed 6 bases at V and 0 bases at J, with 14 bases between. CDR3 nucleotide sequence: TGTGCCAGCAGGCCGAGACTGAACCCTAACTATGGCTACACCTTC. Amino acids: CASRPRLNPNYGYTF.

CDR3 sequence: CATSRDKGGYEQYF. The CDR3 DNA is TGTGCCACCAGCAGAGATAAAGGGGGTTACGAGCAGTACTTC. This chain uses TRBV15 with TRBJ2-7; perhaps TRBD1 as D (6 bases). CDR3 length: 14 residues. Trimming left V 0 bases short and J 4 bases short, with 10 bases between. The germline gives CDR1 LNHNV, CDR2 YYDKDF (reference sequence).

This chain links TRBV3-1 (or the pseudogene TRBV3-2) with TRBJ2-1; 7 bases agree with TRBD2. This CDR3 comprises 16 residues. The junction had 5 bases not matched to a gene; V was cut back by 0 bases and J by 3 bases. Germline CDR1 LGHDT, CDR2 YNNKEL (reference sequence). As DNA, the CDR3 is TGTGCCAGCAGCCAAGATAACGGGAGGCTCTACAATGAGCAGTTCTTC. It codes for CASSQDNGRLYNEQFF.

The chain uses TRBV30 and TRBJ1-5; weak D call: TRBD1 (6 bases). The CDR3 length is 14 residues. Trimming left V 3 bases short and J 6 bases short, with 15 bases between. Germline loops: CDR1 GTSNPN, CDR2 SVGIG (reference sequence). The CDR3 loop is CAWSPGVDGQPQHF. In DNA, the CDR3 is TGTGCCTGGAGCCCAGGGGTTGATGGTCAGCCCCAGCATTTT.

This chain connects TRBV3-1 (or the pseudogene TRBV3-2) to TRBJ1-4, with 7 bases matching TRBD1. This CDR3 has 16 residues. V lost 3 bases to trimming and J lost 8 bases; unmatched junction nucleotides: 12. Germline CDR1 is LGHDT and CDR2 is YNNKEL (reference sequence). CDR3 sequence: CASSHYRGEENEKLFF. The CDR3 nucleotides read TGTGCCAGCAGCCACTACAGGGGCGAGGAAAACGAAAAACTGTTTTTT.

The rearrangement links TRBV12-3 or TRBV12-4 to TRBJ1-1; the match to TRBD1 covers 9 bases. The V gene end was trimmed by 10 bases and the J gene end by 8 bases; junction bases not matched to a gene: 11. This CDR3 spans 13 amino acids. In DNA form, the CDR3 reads TGTGCCACTTCGCCCGGGACAGGGCGCGAAGCTTTCTTT. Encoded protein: CATSPGTGREAFF.

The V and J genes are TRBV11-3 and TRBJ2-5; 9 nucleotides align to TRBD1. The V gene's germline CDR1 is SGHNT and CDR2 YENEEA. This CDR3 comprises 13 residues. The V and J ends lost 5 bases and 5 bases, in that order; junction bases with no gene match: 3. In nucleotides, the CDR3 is TGTGCCAGCAGCCGGGACAGGGAGGAGACCCAGTACTTC. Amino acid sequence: CASSRDREETQYF.